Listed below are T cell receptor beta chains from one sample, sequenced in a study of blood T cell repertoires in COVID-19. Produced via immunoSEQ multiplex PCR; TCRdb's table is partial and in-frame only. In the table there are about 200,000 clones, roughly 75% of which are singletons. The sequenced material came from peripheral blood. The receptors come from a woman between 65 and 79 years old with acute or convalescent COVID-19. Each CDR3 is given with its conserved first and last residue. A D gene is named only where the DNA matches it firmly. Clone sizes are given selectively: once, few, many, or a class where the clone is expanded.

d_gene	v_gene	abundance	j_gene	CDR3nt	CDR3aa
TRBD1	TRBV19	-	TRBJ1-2	TGTGCCAGTAGTACGTCCGGGACAGGGGGAGGCTACACCTTC	CASSTSGTGGGYTF
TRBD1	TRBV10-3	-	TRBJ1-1	TGTGCCATCAGTGCGGTAGGGACAGTGAACACTGAAGCTTTCTTT	CAISAVGTVNTEAFF
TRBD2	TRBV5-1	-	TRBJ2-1	TGCGCCAGCACACCCTTCGGGGGGGTATACAATGAGCAGTTCTTC	CASTPFGGVYNEQFF
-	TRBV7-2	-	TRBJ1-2	TGTGCCAGCAGCCCTGACGGGAATAACTATGGCTACACCTTC	CASSPDGNNYGYTF
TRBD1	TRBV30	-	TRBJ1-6	TGTGCCTGGGTGGACAGGGGCTATAATTCACCCCTCCACTTT	CAWVDRGYNSPLHF
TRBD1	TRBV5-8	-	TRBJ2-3	TGTGCCAGCAGCCAAAGGACAGGGGGCACAGATACGCAGTATTTT	CASSQRTGGTDTQYF
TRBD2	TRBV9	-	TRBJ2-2	TGTGCCAGCAGCGTAGGTTGGTCGGCGGGGGGTAACACCGGGGAGCTGTTTTTT	CASSVGWSAGGNTGELFF
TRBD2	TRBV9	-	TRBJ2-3	TGTGCCAGCAGCCTATTAAGGGGCGGGGGTGCAGATACGCAGTATTTT	CASSLLRGGGADTQYF
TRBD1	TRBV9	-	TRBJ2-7	TGTGCCAGCAGCGTAGGGCTGGACAGGGGATACGAGCAGTACTTC	CASSVGLDRGYEQYF
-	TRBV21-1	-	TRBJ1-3	TGTGCCAGCAGCATATCCCCCGCGGCAGGGTTCTCTGGAAACACCATATATTTT	CASSISPAAGFSGNTIYF
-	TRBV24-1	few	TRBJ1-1	TGTGCCACTACAACAGGGCAGAACACTGAAGCTTTCTTT	CATTTGQNTEAFF
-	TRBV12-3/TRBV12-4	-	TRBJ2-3	TGTGCCAGCACCACTCGAGATACGCAGTATTTT	CASTTRDTQYF
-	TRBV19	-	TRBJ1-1	TGTGCCAGTAGTATAGGGCAGACTCCTGAAGCTTTCTTT	CASSIGQTPEAFF
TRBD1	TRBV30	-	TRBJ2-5	TGTGCCTGGAACTCAGGGGGCGAGACCCAGTACTTC	CAWNSGGETQYF
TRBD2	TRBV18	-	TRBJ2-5	TGTGCCAGCTCCCTCAGACTAGCGGGGCAAGAGACCCAGTACTTC	CASSLRLAGQETQYF
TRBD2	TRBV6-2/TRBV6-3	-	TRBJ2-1	TGTGCCAGCAGTACCCTAGCGGGGGGGTCCCGGTCCTACAATGAGCAGTTCTTC	CASSTLAGGSRSYNEQFF
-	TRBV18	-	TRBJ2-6	TGTGCCAGCTCACTAAACCGACTGACTGGGGCCAACGTCCTGACTTTC	CASSLNRLTGANVLTF
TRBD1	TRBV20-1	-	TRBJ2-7	TGCAGTGCTAGTATGGGACAGGGGGGACCCTACGAGCAGTACTTC	CSASMGQGGPYEQYF
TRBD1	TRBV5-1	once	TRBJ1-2	TGCGCCAGCAGCGAGACAGGGGACAACTATGGCTACACCTTC	CASSETGDNYGYTF
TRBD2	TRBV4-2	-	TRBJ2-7	TGTGCCAGCAGCCCCGGGAGCGGGGGGGCCTACGAGCAGTACTTC	CASSPGSGGAYEQYF
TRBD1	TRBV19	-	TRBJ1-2	TGTGCCAGTAGTATGCCCGGGACAGGGACCTATGGCTACACCTTC	CASSMPGTGTYGYTF
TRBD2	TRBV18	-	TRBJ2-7	TGTGCCAGCTCACCCCACCCGGGGGGGAGCTCCTACGAGCAGTACTTC	CASSPHPGGSSYEQYF
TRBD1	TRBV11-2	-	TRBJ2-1	TGTGCCAGCAGCCAACAGGGGATGGATGAGCAGTTCTTC	CASSQQGMDEQFF
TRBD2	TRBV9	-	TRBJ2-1	TGTGCCAGCAGCGCCCGGAGCGGGGGTTACAATGAGCAGTTCTTC	CASSARSGGYNEQFF
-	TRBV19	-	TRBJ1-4	TGTGCCAGTAGTTCACCGGGACTCAGCAATGAAAAACTGTTTTTT	CASSSPGLSNEKLFF
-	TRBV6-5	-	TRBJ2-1	TGTGCCAGCAGACTGGACTACTACAATGAGCAGTTCTTC	CASRLDYYNEQFF
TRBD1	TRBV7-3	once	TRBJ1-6	TGTGCCAGCAGCGCCGGGACAGGGGGGTCACCCCTCCACTTT	CASSAGTGGSPLHF
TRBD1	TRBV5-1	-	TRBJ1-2	TGCGCCAGCAGCTCCGGCAGGGGGAGCTATGGCTACACCTTC	CASSSGRGSYGYTF
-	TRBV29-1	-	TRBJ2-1	TGCAGCGTTGGGCTGTCCTACAATGAGCAGTTCTTC	CSVGLSYNEQFF
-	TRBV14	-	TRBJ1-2	TGTGCCAGCAGCCTAGCGCACGGGGATGGCTACACCTTC	CASSLAHGDGYTF
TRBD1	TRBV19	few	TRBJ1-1	TGTGCCAGTAGCACTCGAGAGGCTTGGACAGGGGGGTTGAACACTGAAGCTTTCTTT	CASSTREAWTGGLNTEAFF
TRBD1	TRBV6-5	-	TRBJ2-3	TGTGCCACCGCGATGCAGGGGGCGGACGGAGATACGCAGTATTTT	CATAMQGADGDTQYF
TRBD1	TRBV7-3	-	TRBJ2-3	TGTGCCAGCAGCTCACACCGGGACAGGGTAGGGGATACGCAGTATTTT	CASSSHRDRVGDTQYF
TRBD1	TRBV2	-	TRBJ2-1	TGTGCCAGCAGTGGGACAGGCTACAATGAGCAGTTCTTC	CASSGTGYNEQFF
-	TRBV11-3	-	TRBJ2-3	TGTGCCAGCAGCTTAGATTTGACGGGTACGCAGTATTTT	CASSLDLTGTQYF
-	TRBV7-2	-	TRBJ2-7	TGTGCCAGCAGCGTCAGGGGCCCCGAATCCTACGAGCAGTACTTC	CASSVRGPESYEQYF
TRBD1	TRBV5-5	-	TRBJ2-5	TGTGCCAGCAGCTTGGCGACGGACAGGAGCCGTATCGAGACCCAGTACTTC	CASSLATDRSRIETQYF
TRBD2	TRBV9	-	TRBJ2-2	TGTGCCAGCAGCCCTAGCGGGGCATTAAACACCGGGGAGCTGTTTTTT	CASSPSGALNTGELFF
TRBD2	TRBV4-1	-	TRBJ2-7	TGCGCCAGCAGCCTTGCTTTAGGGACTAGAGGCTCCTACGAGCAGTACTTC	CASSLALGTRGSYEQYF
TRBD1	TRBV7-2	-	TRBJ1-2	TGTGCCAGCAGCTTGAAGACAGGGGGCTATGGCTACACCTTC	CASSLKTGGYGYTF
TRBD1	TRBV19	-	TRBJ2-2	TGTGCCAGTCTTGACAGGGGTAGGTCCGGGGAGCTGTTTTTT	CASLDRGRSGELFF